The rows below give T cell receptor beta chains drawn from one sample of a study of CD8+CD57+ T cells in acquired aplastic anemia. TCRdb re-called the reads through MiXCR, storing one row per CDR3 protein. The table shows around 170,000 distinct CDR3 sequences, with 40% to 50% occurring only once. Sequenced sample: sorted CD4+, CD8+, or CD8+CD57+ T cells (not recorded which) from PBMCs. The receptors stem from a human donor with aplastic anemia. Both conserved end residues are trimmed from each CDR3. Each record gives: D gene, V gene, CDR3 protein. D genes are given only for firm matches.

NA,TRBV24-1,ATSVQGGTDTQY
TRBD2,TRBV2,ASSRNGGATGELF
TRBD2,TRBV5-1,ASSLGGSSGSNEQF
NA,TRBV29-1,SASRGVDTGELF
TRBD1,TRBV7-9,ASSRNRGVNEKLF
NA,TRBV2,ASTGGRGANVLT
NA,TRBV7-8,ASSLWAETQY
NA,TRBV5-1,ASSLGGVGGTQY
NA,TRBV7-8,ASSGRDAKTYNEQF
NA,TRBV11-2,ASSALTAYEQY
NA,TRBV24-1,ATSDPGTAGEQY
NA,TRBV29-1,SVDSRAYNEQF
NA,TRBV7-2,ASSSQANYGYT
NA,TRBV11-3,ASSLFGGHSYEQY
NA,TRBV4-3,ASSQETWNTIY
NA,TRBV2,ASTVSEGSEAF
TRBD1,TRBV5-6,ASSFRTGDTEAF
TRBD2,TRBV20-1,SAWTSGRPDTQY
NA,TRBV15,ATSSVSVSYEQY
TRBD1,TRBV20-1,SARPGQLFGETQY